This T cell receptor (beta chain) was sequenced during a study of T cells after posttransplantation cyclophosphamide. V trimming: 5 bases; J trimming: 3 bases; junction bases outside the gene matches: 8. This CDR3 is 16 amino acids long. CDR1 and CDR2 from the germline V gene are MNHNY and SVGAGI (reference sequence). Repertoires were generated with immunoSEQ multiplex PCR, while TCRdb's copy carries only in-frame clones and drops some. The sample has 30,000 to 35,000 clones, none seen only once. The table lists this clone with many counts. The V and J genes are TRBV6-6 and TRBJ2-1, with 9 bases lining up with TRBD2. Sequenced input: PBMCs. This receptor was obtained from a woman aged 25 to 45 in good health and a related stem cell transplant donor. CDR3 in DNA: TGTGCCAGCAGTCGACTATTTAGCGGGGGCTACAATGAGCAGTTCTTC. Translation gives CASSRLFSGGYNEQFF.